This TCR beta chain was retrieved from a study of PD-1 blockade in mismatch repair-deficient tumors. As for the study in general: Enrolled about 2012-2017, patients had progressing, pretreated mismatch repair-deficient cancers of about a dozen types.

Every patient had mismatch repair deficiency by PCR or immunohistochemistry. Findings and limits, study-wide: Rapid post-treatment expansion, then contraction, generally preceding radiologic response, marked tumor-resident clones.

This clone has just a few counts. Its antigen is unidentified. V gave up 5 bases and J gave up 2 bases; unmatched junction bases: 6. Germline loops: CDR1 MNHNS, CDR2 SASEGT. The CDR3 runs 15 residues. The assay was immunoSEQ multiplex PCR, and TCRdb's table has in-frame clones only and misses some. The table records 100,000 to 150,000 clones, 70% to 90% of them present only once. This TCR was sampled from an adult with mismatch repair-deficient cancer. The J gene is TRBJ2-7, the V gene TRBV6-1; TRBD1 matches at 10 bases. The specimen comprised peripheral blood, sampled 44 weeks after starting pembrolizumab. The CDR3 reads CASSPSGTGAYEQYF. Here the CDR3 DNA reads TGTGCCAGCAGTCCCTCCGGGACAGGGGCCTACGAGCAGTACTTC.